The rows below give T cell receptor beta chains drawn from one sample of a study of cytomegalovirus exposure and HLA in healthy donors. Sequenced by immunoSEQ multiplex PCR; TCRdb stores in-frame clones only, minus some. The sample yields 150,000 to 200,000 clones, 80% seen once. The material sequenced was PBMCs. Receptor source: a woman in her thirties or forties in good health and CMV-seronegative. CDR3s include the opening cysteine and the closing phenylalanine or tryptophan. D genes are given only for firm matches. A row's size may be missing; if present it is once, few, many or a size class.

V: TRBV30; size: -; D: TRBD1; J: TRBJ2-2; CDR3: CAWSVSWTGSTGELFF; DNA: TGTGCCTGGAGTGTATCCTGGACAGGATCCACCGGGGAGCTGTTTTTT
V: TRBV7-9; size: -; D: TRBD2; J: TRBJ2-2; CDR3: CSSSAAGSGSGELFF; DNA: TGTTCCAGCAGCGCAGCGGGATCCGGGAGCGGGGAGCTGTTTTTT
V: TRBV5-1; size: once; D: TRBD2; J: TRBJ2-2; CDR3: CASSLEGLAKNTGELFF; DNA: TGCGCCAGCAGCTTGGAAGGACTAGCCAAAAACACCGGGGAGCTGTTTTTT
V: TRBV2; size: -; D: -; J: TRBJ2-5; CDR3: CASTPGHSDSATQYF; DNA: TGTGCCAGCACTCCGGGACATTCCGACAGTGCGACCCAGTACTTC
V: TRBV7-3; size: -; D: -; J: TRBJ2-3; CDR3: CASSLTYQSTDTQYF; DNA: TGTGCCAGCAGCTTAACGTACCAGAGCACAGATACGCAGTATTTT
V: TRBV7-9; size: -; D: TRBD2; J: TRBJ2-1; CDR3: CASSYISGAYNEQFF; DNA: TGTGCCAGCAGCTATATAAGCGGGGCCTACAATGAGCAGTTCTTC
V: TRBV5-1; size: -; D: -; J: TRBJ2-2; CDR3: CASQEGPLTGELFF; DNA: TGCGCCAGTCAGGAGGGCCCCCTTACCGGGGAGCTGTTTTTT
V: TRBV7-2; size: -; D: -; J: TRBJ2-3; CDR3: CASSLVTTSTDTQYF; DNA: TGTGCCAGCAGCTTAGTCACCACTAGCACAGATACGCAGTATTTT
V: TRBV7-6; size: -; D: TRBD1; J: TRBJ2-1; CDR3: CASSLARVGRGREHEQFF; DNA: TGTGCCAGCAGCTTAGCGCGGGTTGGCAGGGGGCGCGAGCATGAGCAGTTCTTC
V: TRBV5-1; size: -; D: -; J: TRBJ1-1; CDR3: CASSPAMAGGTEAFF; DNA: TGCGCCAGCAGCCCCGCCATGGCGGGGGGCACTGAAGCTTTCTTT
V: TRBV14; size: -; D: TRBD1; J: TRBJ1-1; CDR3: CASSQVGTAPGTEAFF; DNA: TGTGCCAGCAGCCAAGTGGGGACAGCACCGGGCACTGAAGCTTTCTTT
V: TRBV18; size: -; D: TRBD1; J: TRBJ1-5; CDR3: CASSDRGSGQPQHF; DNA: TGTGCCAGCTCAGACAGGGGTAGCGGTCAGCCCCAGCATTTT
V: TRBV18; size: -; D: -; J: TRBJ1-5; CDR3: CASSAIQAFQPQHF; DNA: TGTGCCAGCTCGGCCATACAGGCTTTCCAGCCCCAGCATTTT
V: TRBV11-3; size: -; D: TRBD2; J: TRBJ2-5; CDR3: CASSLGRPSLAGGGETQYF; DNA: TGTGCCAGCAGCTTAGGCCGCCCGAGCTTAGCGGGAGGGGGAGAGACCCAGTACTTC
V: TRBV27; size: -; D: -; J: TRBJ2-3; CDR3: CASSILASNTDTQYF; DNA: TGTGCCAGCAGTATCCTTGCTTCTAACACAGATACGCAGTATTTT
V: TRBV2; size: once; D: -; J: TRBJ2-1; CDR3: CASSLLAMSSYNEQFF; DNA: TGTGCCAGCAGTTTATTAGCGATGAGCTCCTACAATGAGCAGTTCTTC
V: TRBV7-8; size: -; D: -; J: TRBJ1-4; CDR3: CASSSTMGGLFF; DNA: TGTGCCAGCAGCTCGACTATGGGCGGACTGTTTTTT
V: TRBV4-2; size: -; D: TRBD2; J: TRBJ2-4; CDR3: CASSQEDTGGAKNIQYF; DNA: TGTGCCAGCAGCCAAGAAGATACGGGGGGAGCCAAAAACATTCAGTACTTC
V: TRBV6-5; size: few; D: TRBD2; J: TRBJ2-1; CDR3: CASSRGSSEQFF; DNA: TGTGCCAGCAGTCGCGGGAGTTCGGAGCAGTTCTTC
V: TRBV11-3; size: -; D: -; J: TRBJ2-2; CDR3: CASSLPQGGTGELFF; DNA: TGTGCCAGCAGCTTACCCCAGGGGGGAACCGGGGAGCTGTTTTTT